This passage covers 9 T cell receptor beta chains from one sample sequenced in a study of CD8 T cells in Susac syndrome. Reverse transcription of about 0.5 to 1 ug RNA used random hexamers. Each CDR3 protein gets one entry after TCRdb re-called the immunoSEQ multiplex PCR reads with MiXCR. The table has some 170,000 distinct CDR3 sequences, approximately 94% seen once. The specimen was CD4+ T cells from PBMCs. Source of these receptors: a human donor with multiple sclerosis.

This clonotype was seen once. The chain is built from TRBV12-3 or TRBV12-4 and TRBJ1-1; D is perhaps TRBD1 (6 bases). The CDR3 loop spans 13 amino acids. V lost 3 bases, J lost 5 bases, and 10 bases lay in between. The CDR3 reads CASSFEGGTEAFF. The CDR3 bases are TGTGCCAGCAGTTTCGAAGGGGGGACTGAAGCTTTCTTT.

V is TRBV18 and J is TRBJ2-1, with D perhaps TRBD2 (6 bases). CDR1 and CDR2 (germline): KGHSH, LQKENI. V dropped 3 bases and J dropped 2 bases, with 11 bases sitting between them. The length of the CDR3 is 15 residues. CDR3 nucleotides: TGTGCCAGCTCACCCCTAGCGAATACCTACAATGAGCAGTTCTTC. This gives the protein CASSPLANTYNEQFF.

The chain's CDR3 is CASSPGPRRAFF. The CDR3 bases are TGTGCCAGCAGTCCGGGACCCAGGCGCGCTTTCTTT. The rearrangement links TRBV12-3 or TRBV12-4 to TRBJ1-1, with a tentative D call TRBD1 (5 bases). The CDR3 has 12 residues. V was pared by 5 bases and J by 11 bases, with 15 bases between.

The rearrangement uses TRBV5-1 and TRBJ2-1; TRBD2 agrees at 12 bases. The CDR3 extends over 19 amino acids. After removal of 5 bases from V and 0 bases from J, the junction contained 12 bases not matched to a gene. Germline CDR1 SGHRS, CDR2 YFSETQ. The CDR3 DNA is TGCGCCAGCAGAACGGGACTAGCGGGCCTAGGGAGCTCCTACAATGAGCAGTTCTTC. Its protein is CASRTGLAGLGSSYNEQFF.

The V call is TRBV30, the J call TRBJ2-7, with TRBD1 matching over 8 bases. Germline-derived CDR1 and CDR2 are GTSNPN and SVGIG (reference sequence). This CDR3 has 14 residues. With V trimmed by 7 bases and J by 0 bases, 8 bases remained unmatched. CDR3 DNA sequence: TGTGCCTCTTCCGGACAGGGAATCTCCTACGAGCAGTACTTC. This gives the protein CASSGQGISYEQYF.

The rearrangement links TRBV30 to TRBJ2-1; tentative D call: TRBD1 (5 bases). The length of the CDR3 is 13 residues. Germline V gene lookup returns CDR1 GTSNPN and CDR2 SVGIG (reference sequence). The V end was cut by 4 bases, the J end by 4 bases, with 11 bases between. The CDR3 loop is CAWMQGSYNEQFF. The CDR3 DNA follows: TGTGCCTGGATGCAGGGCAGTTACAATGAGCAGTTCTTC. Full variable domain (rest looked up from reference TRBV30 and TRBJ2-1): SQTIHQWPATLVQPVGSPLSLECTVEGTSNPNLYWYRQAAGRGLQLLFYSVGIGQISSEVPQNLSASRPQDRQFILSSKKLLLSDSGFYLCAWMQGSYNEQFFGPGTRLTVL.

CDR3 sequence: CASSQVWGLAAYEQYF. The CDR3 DNA reads TGCGCCAGCAGCCAAGTTTGGGGACTAGCGGCCTACGAGCAGTACTTC. The chain combines TRBV4-3 with TRBJ2-7, with 11 bases identical to TRBD2. V shed 1 base and J 2 bases; nucleotides not matched to a gene: 4. The V gene's germline CDR1 is LGHNA and CDR2 YSLEER. The CDR3 is 16 residues long.

The chain employs TRBV11-2 and TRBJ2-3; D gene ambiguous. Trimming removed 0 bases from V and 0 bases from J, with 7 bases in between. The CDR3 length is 15 residues. Germline values: CDR1 SGHAT, CDR2 FQNNGV. This CDR3 reads CASSLDWDSTDTQYF. In DNA form, the CDR3 reads TGTGCCAGCAGCTTAGACTGGGATAGCACAGATACGCAGTATTTT.

Only one count was recorded for this clonotype. The chain uses TRBV7-9 and TRBJ2-7; 8 bases align to TRBD2. Germline V CDR1 and CDR2: SEHNR, FQNEAQ (reference sequence). Unmatched junction bases numbered 7, after V lost 1 base and J lost 5 bases. The CDR3 is 15 residues long. This CDR3 reads CASSLVQQREHEQYF. DNA of the CDR3: TGTGCCAGCAGCTTAGTACAGCAGCGGGAGCACGAGCAGTACTTC.